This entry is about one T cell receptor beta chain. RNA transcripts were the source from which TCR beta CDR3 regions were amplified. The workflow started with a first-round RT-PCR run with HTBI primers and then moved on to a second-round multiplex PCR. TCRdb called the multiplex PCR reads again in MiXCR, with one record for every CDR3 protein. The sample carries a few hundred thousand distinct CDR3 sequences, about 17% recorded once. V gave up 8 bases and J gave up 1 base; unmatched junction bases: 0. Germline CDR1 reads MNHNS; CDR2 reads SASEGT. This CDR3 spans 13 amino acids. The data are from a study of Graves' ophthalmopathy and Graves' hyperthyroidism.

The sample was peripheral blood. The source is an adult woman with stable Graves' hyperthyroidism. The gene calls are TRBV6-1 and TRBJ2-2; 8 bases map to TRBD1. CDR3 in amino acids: CASGTGNTGELFF. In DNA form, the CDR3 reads TGTGCCAGCGGGACAGGGAACACCGGGGAGCTGTTTTTT.